The entry below describes one T cell receptor (beta chain). TCRdb reanalysed the 5' RACE reads using MiXCR and keeps one entry per CDR3 protein. The sample carries 120,000 or so distinct CDR3 sequences, 15% recorded once. The sample comes from a study of T cells after yellow fever vaccination. CDR3 length: 15 residues. V was cut by 1 base and J by 4 bases, with 13 bases left in between. Per germline, CDR1 MNHNS and CDR2 SASEGT. This rearrangement joins TRBV6-1 to TRBJ1-2; D is undetermined. The source is a man between 18 and 29 years old who received the YFV17D yellow fever vaccine. This specimen consisted of CD8+ T cells sorted from PBMCs, obtained 5 days after the yellow fever booster vaccination. The CDR3 bases are TGTGCCAGCAGTGAAGATTTTAATATTTTCTATGGCTACACCTTC. It specifies CASSEDFNIFYGYTF.